The 27 T cell receptor beta chains given below trace back to one sample, sequenced in a study of tumor-infiltrating lymphocytes in localized non-small cell lung cancer. Clones were read by immunoSEQ multiplex PCR, and TCRdb kept only the in-frame ones, dropping some. This sample has fewer than 20,000 clones, with roughly three quarters found just once. Source material: lung tumor tissue. The origin of the receptors is a human donor with non-small cell lung cancer.

V gene TRBV5-1 combines with J gene TRBJ2-7, with D unclear. The CDR3 sequence is 13 residues long. V was clipped by 2 bases and J by 2 bases, with 8 bases between them. The germline gives CDR1 SGHRS, CDR2 YFSETQ. The CDR3 protein is CASSFESPYEQYF. The CDR3 coding sequence is TGCGCCAGCAGCTTCGAGAGTCCCTACGAGCAGTACTTC. Complete variable domain (other parts from reference TRBV5-1 and TRBJ2-7): KAGVTQTPRYLIKTRGQQVTLSCSPISGHRSVSWYQQTPGQGLQFLFEYFSETQRNKGNFPGRFSGRQFSNSRSEMNVSTLELGDSALYLCASSFESPYEQYFGPGTRLTVT.

This clone is labeled medium-sized. The rearrangement uses TRBV5-6 and TRBJ1-1, with 7 bases fitting TRBD1. Trimming took 6 bases from V and 6 from J; bases not matched to a gene: 11. CDR3 length: 14 amino acids. The germline V gene encodes CDR1 SGHDT and CDR2 YYEEEE. In nucleotides, the CDR3 is TGTGCCAGCACCCGACAGGGTGACTTAGCTGAAGCTTTCTTT. Protein sequence: CASTRQGDLAEAFF.

The chain has TRBV5-6 and TRBJ1-1, with unresolved D. Germline V gene sequence: CDR1 SGHDT, CDR2 YYEEEE. The CDR3 runs 13 residues. Deletions cut 1 base from V and 1 base from J, with 5 bases between. For the CDR3, the DNA is TGTGCCAGCAGCTTGCCCCCGAACACTGAAGCTTTCTTT. Amino acid sequence: CASSLPPNTEAFF.

V is TRBV5-4 and J is TRBJ1-2; D ambiguous. Between the trimmed V and J ends, which lost 4 bases and 4 bases, there was a span of 23 bases. Germline lookup yields CDR1 SGHNT and CDR2 YYREEE (reference sequence). The CDR3 sequence is 17 residues long. As DNA, the CDR3 is TGTGCCAGCAGCGGGGAGATTTCTGGACGCTTGGGCTATGGCTACACCTTC. This translates into CASSGEISGRLGYGYTF.

The rearrangement joins TRBV4-1 to TRBJ2-4, with 7 bases that match TRBD2. J lost 1 base, V lost 8 bases, and 8 bases had no gene match. The germline V gene encodes CDR1 MGHRA and CDR2 YSYEKL. This CDR3 contains 15 residues. This CDR3 is CASGRGGSAKNIQYF. CDR3 DNA sequence: TGCGCCAGCGGCCGCGGGGGATCGGCCAAAAACATTCAGTACTTC.

V usage is TRBV25-1 and J usage is TRBJ2-2, with 10 bases that match TRBD1. The CDR3 extends over 18 amino acids. The germline V gene encodes CDR1 MGHDK and CDR2 SYGVNS. Unmatched junction bases numbered 10, after V lost 4 bases and J lost 2 bases. CDR3 nucleotides: TGTGCCAGCAGTGCCCCCGGACAGGGGGTCTTCAACACCGGGGAGCTGTTTTTT. Translating it yields CASSAPGQGVFNTGELFF.

V gene TRBV5-6 combines with J gene TRBJ2-7, with D perhaps TRBD1 (7 bases). V dropped 5 bases and J dropped 2 bases, with 11 bases sitting between them. The CDR3 contains 13 residues. CDR1 is SGHDT and CDR2 is YYEEEE in the germline V gene. The chain's CDR3 is CASRRDRAYEQYF. The CDR3 DNA sequence: TGTGCCAGCAGGCGGGACAGAGCCTACGAGCAGTACTTC.

This clone was detected a few times. This chain joins TRBV6-5 and TRBJ2-1; 7 nucleotides match TRBD1. CDR1 is MNHEY and CDR2 is SVGAGI in the germline V gene. The ends lost 6 bases at V and 5 bases at J; junction bases unmatched: 4. The CDR3 runs 13 residues. The CDR3 region is CASSHRGNNEQFF. Written as DNA, the CDR3 is TGTGCCAGCAGCCACAGGGGTAACAATGAGCAGTTCTTC.

This clone was counted a few times. The chain uses TRBV20-1 and TRBJ2-3; D gene uncertain. V lost 5 bases and J 7 bases, leaving 7 bases between the germline ends. The CDR3 totals 10 residues. The germline CDR1 and CDR2 sequences are DFQATT and SNEGSKA (reference sequence). Written as DNA, the CDR3 is TGCAGTGCTCAACGGAATACGCAGTATTTT. Its protein is CSAQRNTQYF.

The V call is TRBV2, the J call TRBJ2-7, with 10 bases that match TRBD1. V shed 8 bases, J shed 4 bases, and the junction held 11 bases outside the gene matches. The CDR3 consists of 15 residues. Germline V CDR1 and CDR2: SNHLY, FYNNEI. The CDR3 here is CASGPSGTGVYEQYF. DNA for the CDR3: TGTGCCAGCGGGCCTTCCGGGACAGGGGTATACGAGCAGTACTTC.

The J gene is TRBJ1-1, the V gene TRBV9; D is possibly TRBD1 (6 bases). This CDR3 has 18 residues. Germline-derived CDR1 and CDR2 are SGDLS and YYNGEE. Trimming shortened V by 5 bases and J by 0 bases, and 23 bases separated the two germline ends. Written as DNA, the CDR3 is TGTGCCAGCAGTCTTAATAGGGACACGAGGGAATTGAACACTGAAGCTTTCTTT. Translating it yields CASSLNRDTRELNTEAFF.

The V gene is TRBV6-5, the J gene TRBJ2-5; 8 bases match TRBD2. With 5 bases clipped from V and 5 bases from J, the junction kept 7 bases outside the gene matches. The CDR3 covers 14 residues. CDR1 is MNHEY, CDR2 SVGAGI, per germline. The CDR3 DNA sequence: TGTGCCAGCAGTCCCGGGACTAGTGCTGAGACCCAGTACTTC. This translates into CASSPGTSAETQYF.

This clone is termed medium-sized. This rearrangement joins TRBV7-9 to TRBJ1-1; unclear D gene. Trimming stripped 7 bases from V and 4 bases from J, with 13 bases between. CDR1 and CDR2 (germline): SEHNR, FQNEAQ (reference sequence). The CDR3 runs to 13 residues. Here the CDR3 reads CASTPSGLTEAFF. The CDR3 DNA is TGTGCCAGCACCCCCTCCGGCCTCACTGAAGCTTTCTTT.

The chain recombines TRBV4-1 with TRBJ1-2, with D perhaps TRBD1 (5 bases). V was pared by 4 bases and J by 4 bases, with 19 bases between. The CDR3 has 16 amino acids. Germline CDR1 reads MGHRA; CDR2 reads YSYEKL. The DNA for the CDR3 is TGCGCCAGCAGCCCCTGGGTAGGGGAGGGGTGCTATGGCTACACCTTC. Its translation: CASSPWVGEGCYGYTF.

V is TRBV6-1 and J is TRBJ2-1; perhaps TRBD2 as D (5 bases). Germline lookup yields CDR1 MNHNS and CDR2 SASEGT. Trimming shortened V by 6 bases and J by 8 bases, and 14 bases separated the two germline ends. This CDR3 has 13 residues. CDR3 loop: CASRELGGDEQFF. The DNA of the CDR3 is TGTGCCAGCAGAGAACTAGGCGGAGATGAGCAGTTCTTC.

In this sample, this clone turned up a few times. The chain employs TRBV6-4 and TRBJ1-2; tentative D call: TRBD1 (6 bases). The CDR3 is 17 amino acids. Germline lookup yields CDR1 MRHNA and CDR2 SNTAGT. With 6 bases removed from V and 8 bases from J, the gap between germline ends came to 28 bases. CDR3 DNA: TGTGCCAGCAGCAACAATACTGGGGGCTTCAATCGAGGCGGCTACACCTTC. This translates into CASSNNTGGFNRGGYTF.

J is TRBJ2-2 and V is TRBV29-1; no definite D call. The V gene lost 6 bases and the J gene lost 4 bases, with 15 bases spanning the gap. The CDR3 runs to 14 residues. Germline-derived CDR1 and CDR2 are SQVTM and ANQGSEA. The CDR3 spells CSVTELASTGELFF. The CDR3 DNA follows: TGCAGCGTGACGGAGCTTGCGAGCACCGGGGAGCTGTTTTTT.

The genes are TRBV7-6 and TRBJ2-1, with TRBD1 matching 9 bases. Germline V CDR1 and CDR2: SGHVS, FNYEAQ. This CDR3 has 16 residues. Unmatched junction bases numbered 9, after V lost 5 bases and J lost 4 bases. The CDR3 spells CASSPPPGQGYNEQFF. The CDR3 DNA reads as TGTGCCAGCAGCCCTCCCCCGGGACAGGGTTACAATGAGCAGTTCTTC.

This rearrangement joins TRBV6-6 to TRBJ1-1; D call uncertain. V dropped 0 bases and J dropped 6 bases, with 5 bases sitting between them. Germline V gives CDR1 MNHNY, CDR2 SVGAGI (reference sequence). This CDR3 comprises 12 residues. The CDR3 sequence is CASSYSKAEAFF. As DNA, the CDR3 is TGTGCCAGCAGTTACTCGAAGGCTGAAGCTTTCTTT.

V is TRBV11-1 and J is TRBJ2-7; D remains ambiguous. Trimming left V 5 bases short and J 2 bases short, with 13 bases between. This CDR3 comprises 14 residues. Germline V gives CDR1 SGHAT, CDR2 FQDESV (reference sequence). Here the CDR3 reads CASSIGRTTYEQYF. CDR3 DNA sequence: TGTGCCAGCAGCATTGGACGGACGACCTACGAGCAGTACTTC. Complete variable domain (other parts from reference TRBV11-1 and TRBJ2-7): EAEVAQSPRYKITEKSQAVAFWCDPISGHATLYWYRQILGQGPELLVQFQDESVVDDSQLPKDRFSAERLKGVDSTLKIQPAELGDSAMYLCASSIGRTTYEQYFGPGTRLTVT.

The rearrangement links TRBV5-1 to TRBJ2-6; 7 nucleotides match TRBD1. Germline V lookup: CDR1 SGHRS, CDR2 YFSETQ. This CDR3 has 19 residues. With V trimmed by 4 bases and J by 1 base, 14 bases remained unmatched. CDR3 amino acids: CASSPLRQGSGSGANVLTF. Written as DNA, the CDR3 is TGCGCCAGCAGCCCGTTAAGACAGGGCTCAGGGTCTGGGGCCAACGTCCTGACTTTC.

The CDR3 sequence: CASSYTTVSSGNTIYF. CDR3 DNA sequence: TGTGCCAGCAGTTACACGACAGTTAGCTCTGGAAACACCATATATTTT. V gene TRBV6-5 combines with J gene TRBJ1-3; D perhaps matches TRBD1 (5 bases). The V end lost 2 bases, the J end lost 0 bases, and 11 bases lay between the germline ends. CDR3 length equals 16 residues. The V gene's germline CDR1 is MNHEY and CDR2 SVGAGI.

The chain couples TRBV2 to TRBJ1-2; TRBD1 is a possible D gene (5 bases). Trimming stripped 8 bases from V and 5 bases from J, with 24 bases between. This CDR3 is 16 amino acids long. CDR1 is SNHLY and CDR2 is FYNNEI in the germline V gene. The CDR3 nucleotides are TGTGCCAGCCCCGACGTCGCAAAGTTCGGGGGTTATGGCTACACCTTC. It yields the protein CASPDVAKFGGYGYTF.

This clone was seen just once. The J gene is TRBJ2-7, the V gene TRBV5-6; 7 positions match TRBD2. CDR1 is SGHDT, CDR2 YYEEEE, per germline. This CDR3 spans 16 amino acids. V shed 3 bases and J 4 bases; nucleotides not matched to a gene: 13. The chain's CDR3 is CASSWGDGGSWYEQYF. CDR3 nucleotides: TGTGCCAGCAGCTGGGGGGACGGGGGGAGTTGGTACGAGCAGTACTTC.

The chain employs TRBV19 and TRBJ2-1; 9 bases align to TRBD1. The CDR3 sequence is 15 residues long. The J segment lost 0 bases and the V segment lost 6 bases, leaving 3 bases of the junction unmatched. Germline V gene lookup returns CDR1 LNHDA and CDR2 SQIVND (reference sequence). The chain's CDR3 is CASRDRGSSYNEQFF. The DNA for the CDR3 is TGTGCCAGTAGGGACAGGGGCAGCTCCTACAATGAGCAGTTCTTC.

This sequence joins TRBV19 and TRBJ1-2; 8 bases fit TRBD1. The V and J ends lost 6 bases and 0 bases, in that order; junction bases with no gene match: 6. The germline V gene encodes CDR1 LNHDA and CDR2 SQIVND (reference sequence). The CDR3 has 15 residues. The CDR3: CASSGTGSSNYGYTF. CDR3 nucleotides: TGTGCCAGTAGCGGGACAGGTAGTTCTAACTATGGCTACACCTTC.

This chain connects TRBV10-2 to TRBJ1-2; perhaps TRBD1 as D (5 bases). This CDR3 spans 13 amino acids. V was cut by 6 bases and J by 5 bases, with 13 bases left in between. The germline V gene has CDR1 WSHSY and CDR2 SAAADI. CDR3 residues: CASSNDRAYGYTF. The CDR3 nucleotides are TGCGCCAGCAGCAACGACAGAGCATATGGCTACACCTTC.